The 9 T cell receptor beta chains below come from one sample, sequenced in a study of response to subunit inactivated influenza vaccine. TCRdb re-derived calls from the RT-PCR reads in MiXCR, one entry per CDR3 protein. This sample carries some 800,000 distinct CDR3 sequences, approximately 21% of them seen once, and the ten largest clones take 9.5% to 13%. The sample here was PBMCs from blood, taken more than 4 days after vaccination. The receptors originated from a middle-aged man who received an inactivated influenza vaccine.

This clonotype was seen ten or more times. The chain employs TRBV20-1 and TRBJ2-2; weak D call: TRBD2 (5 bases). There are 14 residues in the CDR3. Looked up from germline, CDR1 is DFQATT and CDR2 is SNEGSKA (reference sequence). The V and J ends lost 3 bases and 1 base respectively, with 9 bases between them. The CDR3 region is CSARHGGNTGELFF. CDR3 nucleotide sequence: TGCAGTGCTAGGCATGGAGGGAACACCGGGGAGCTGTTTTTT.

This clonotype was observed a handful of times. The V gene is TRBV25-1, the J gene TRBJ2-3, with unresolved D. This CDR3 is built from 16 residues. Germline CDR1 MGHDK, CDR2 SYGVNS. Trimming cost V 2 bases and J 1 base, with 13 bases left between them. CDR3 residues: CASSERTAGRTDTQYF. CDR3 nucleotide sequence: TGTGCCAGCAGTGAACGGACCGCAGGCCGCACAGATACGCAGTATTTT.

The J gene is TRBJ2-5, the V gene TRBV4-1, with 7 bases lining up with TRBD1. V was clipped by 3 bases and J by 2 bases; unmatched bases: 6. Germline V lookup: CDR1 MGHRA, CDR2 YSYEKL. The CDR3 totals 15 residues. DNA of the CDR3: TGCGCCAGCAGCCACACTTCGGGACAGCAAGAGACCCAGTACTTC. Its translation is CASSHTSGQQETQYF.

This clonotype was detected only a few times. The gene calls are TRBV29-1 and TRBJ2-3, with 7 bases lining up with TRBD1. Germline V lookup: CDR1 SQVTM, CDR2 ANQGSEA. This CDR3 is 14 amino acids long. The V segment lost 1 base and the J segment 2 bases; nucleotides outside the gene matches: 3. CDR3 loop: CSVEVGTVTDTQYF. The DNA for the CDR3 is TGCAGCGTTGAAGTGGGGACAGTCACAGATACGCAGTATTTT.

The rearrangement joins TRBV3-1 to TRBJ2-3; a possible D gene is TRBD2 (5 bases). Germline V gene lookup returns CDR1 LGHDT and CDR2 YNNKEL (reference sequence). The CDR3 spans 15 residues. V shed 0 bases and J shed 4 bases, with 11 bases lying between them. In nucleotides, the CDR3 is TGTGCCAGCAGCCAAGAACTAGTCCCTCCAGATACGCAGTATTTT. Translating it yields CASSQELVPPDTQYF.

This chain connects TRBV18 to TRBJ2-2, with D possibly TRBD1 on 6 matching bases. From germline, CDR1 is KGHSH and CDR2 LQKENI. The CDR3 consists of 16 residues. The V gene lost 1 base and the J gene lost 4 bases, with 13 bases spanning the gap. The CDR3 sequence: CASSPRGQGRTGELFF. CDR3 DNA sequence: TGTGCCAGCTCACCACGGGGGCAGGGACGCACCGGGGAGCTGTTTTTT.

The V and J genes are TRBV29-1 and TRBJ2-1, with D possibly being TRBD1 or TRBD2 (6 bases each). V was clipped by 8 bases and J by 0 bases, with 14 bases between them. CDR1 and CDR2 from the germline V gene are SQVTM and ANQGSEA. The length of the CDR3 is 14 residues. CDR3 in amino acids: CSPRRGSSYNEQFF. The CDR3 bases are TGCAGCCCTAGGAGGGGGAGCTCCTACAATGAGCAGTTCTTC.

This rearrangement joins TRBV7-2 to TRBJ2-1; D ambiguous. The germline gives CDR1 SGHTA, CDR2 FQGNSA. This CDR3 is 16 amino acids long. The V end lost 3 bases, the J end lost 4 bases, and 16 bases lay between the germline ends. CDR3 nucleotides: TGTGCCAGCAGCTTTACCAGAACACGAGGATACAATGAGCAGTTCTTC. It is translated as CASSFTRTRGYNEQFF.

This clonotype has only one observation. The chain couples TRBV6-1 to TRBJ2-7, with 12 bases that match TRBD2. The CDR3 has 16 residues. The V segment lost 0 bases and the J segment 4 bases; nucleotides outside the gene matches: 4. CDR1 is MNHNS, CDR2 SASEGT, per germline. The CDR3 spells CASSEALAGGLYEQYF. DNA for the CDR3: TGTGCCAGCAGTGAAGCGCTAGCGGGAGGGCTGTACGAGCAGTACTTC.